Below are 13 T cell receptor beta chains sequenced from a single sample in a study of identical twins. One entry per CDR3 protein results from TCRdb running MiXCR on the 5' RACE reads. The sample has 1,800,000 or so distinct CDR3 sequences; roughly 35% are singletons. The specimen sequenced was cord blood. The source of these receptors is a newborn girl in good health.

The chain joins TRBV20-1 to TRBJ2-5; 10 bases are a match to TRBD2. V trimming: 6 bases; J trimming: 5 bases; junction bases outside the gene matches: 12. This CDR3 contains 15 residues. CDR1 is DFQATT and CDR2 is SNEGSKA in the germline V gene (reference sequence). The DNA for the CDR3 is TGCAGTGCCCACCTCTCTAGCGGGGGTACGGAGACCCAGTACTTC. Amino acid sequence: CSAHLSSGGTETQYF.

The rearrangement joins TRBV2 to TRBJ1-2; D is ambiguous. CDR1 SNHLY and CDR2 FYNNEI come from the germline V gene. Trimming left V 11 bases short and J 8 bases short, with 6 bases between. CDR3 length: 8 residues. The CDR3 DNA is TGTGCCGCGAAGGGCTACACCTTC. As protein: CAAKGYTF. Complete variable domain (other parts from reference TRBV2 and TRBJ1-2): EPEVTQTPSHQVTQMGQEVILRCVPISNHLYFYWYRQILGQKVEFLVSFYNNEISEKSEIFDDQFSVERPDGSNFTLKIRSTKLEDSAMYFCAAKGYTFGSGTRLTVV.

This clonotype was seen only a few times. This chain connects TRBV18 to TRBJ2-7; 8 bases match TRBD1. V lost 6 bases, J lost 5 bases, and 6 bases stayed unmatched. The CDR3 consists of 13 residues. The V gene's germline CDR1 is KGHSH and CDR2 LQKENI. CDR3 in amino acids: CASSSGQAHEQYF. CDR3 in DNA: TGTGCCAGCTCTTCGGGACAGGCCCACGAGCAGTACTTC.

This clonotype came up many times. The V call is TRBV7-2, the J call TRBJ1-2; 8 bases are a match to TRBD1. The CDR3 has 16 amino acids. V lost 4 bases to trimming and J lost 2 bases; unmatched junction nucleotides: 9. The germline CDR1 and CDR2 sequences are SGHTA and FQGNSA. The CDR3 is CASSSRTGKRNYGYTF. The CDR3 DNA is TGTGCCAGCAGCTCGAGGACAGGGAAGAGGAACTATGGCTACACCTTC.

This clonotype was detected ten times or more. This chain links TRBV4-2 with TRBJ2-1; D is unresolved. The CDR3 has 14 amino acids. V lost 0 bases and J lost 15, with 18 bases in between. Germline V gene sequence: CDR1 LGHNA, CDR2 YNFKEQ. CDR3 sequence reads: CASSQDPNPISLFF. In nucleotides, the CDR3 is TGTGCCAGCAGCCAAGACCCGAACCCGATTTCTCTGTTCTTC.

The rearrangement links TRBV7-9 to TRBJ1-2, with D perhaps matching TRBD1 (5 bases). Germline V lookup: CDR1 SEHNR, CDR2 FQNEAQ (reference sequence). CDR3 size: 13 residues. The V gene lost 3 bases and the J gene lost 10 bases, with 15 bases spanning the gap. For the CDR3, the DNA is TGTGCCAGCAGCTTCACTGGCCGAGGGACCTACACCTTC. Residues: CASSFTGRGTYTF.

Only a few counts were recorded for this clonotype. The rearrangement joins TRBV5-1 to TRBJ2-7; 10 bases fit TRBD2. The CDR3 has 15 amino acids. Germline CDR1 SGHRS, CDR2 YFSETQ. J gave up 1 base and V 4 bases, and 5 bases lay outside the gene matches. The CDR3 protein is CASSHSGGTSYEQYF. Written as DNA, the CDR3 is TGCGCCAGCAGCCATAGCGGGGGGACGTCCTACGAGCAGTACTTC.

This clonotype was counted a few times. The chain employs TRBV20-1 and TRBJ2-3; D is possibly TRBD2 (6 bases). The CDR3 extends over 14 amino acids. Trimming cost V 1 base and J 2 bases, with 10 bases left between them. Looked up from germline, CDR1 is DFQATT and CDR2 is SNEGSKA (reference sequence). The CDR3 bases are TGCAGTGCTAGAGTCGGACTATTCACAGATACGCAGTATTTT. Its protein product is CSARVGLFTDTQYF.

This clonotype was found a few times. The chain is built from TRBV20-1 and TRBJ2-1, with 11 bases identical to TRBD2. The CDR3 runs 15 residues. The germline V gene has CDR1 DFQATT and CDR2 SNEGSKA (reference sequence). With V trimmed by 5 bases and J by 3 bases, 6 bases remained unmatched. The CDR3 bases are TGCAGTGCTCCCGATCTAGCGGGGGGCTACAATGAGCAGTTCTTC. Residues: CSAPDLAGGYNEQFF.

The V and J genes are TRBV28 and TRBJ1-4, with D possibly being TRBD1 (5 bases). V was pared by 2 bases and J by 2 bases, with 9 bases between. From germline, CDR1 is MDHEN and CDR2 SYDVKM. The CDR3 totals 15 residues. CDR3 in DNA: TGTGCCAGCAGTTTACCGGGGGAGACTAATGAAAAACTGTTTTTT. It codes for CASSLPGETNEKLFF. Using reference TRBV28 and TRBJ1-4 for the parts outside the CDR3, the full variable domain is DVKVTQSSRYLVKRTGEKVFLECVQDMDHENMFWYRQDPGLGLRLIYFSYDVKMKEKGDIPEGYSVSREKKERFSLILESASTNQTSMYLCASSLPGETNEKLFFGSGTQLSVL.

The sample holds a few counts of this clonotype. The chain employs TRBV30 and TRBJ1-4, with D unclear. The CDR3 totals 13 residues. V was pared by 5 bases and J by 7 bases, with 14 bases between. In germline, CDR1 is GTSNPN, CDR2 SVGIG (reference sequence). The CDR3 DNA sequence: TGTGCCTGGGGCCAATACACGGGTGAAAAACTGTTTTTT. Amino acids: CAWGQYTGEKLFF.

This clonotype was seen a handful of times. This chain links TRBV7-2 with TRBJ2-7; no definite D call. This CDR3 is built from 15 residues. The germline V and J ends were trimmed by 1 base and 0 bases, with 10 bases remaining between them. CDR1 is SGHTA and CDR2 is FQGNSA in the germline V gene. CDR3 protein: CASSLEGLGSYEQYF. Written as DNA, the CDR3 is TGTGCCAGCAGCTTAGAGGGATTGGGCTCCTACGAGCAGTACTTC.

This clonotype occurred once. CDR3 DNA: TGCGCCAGCAGCCTCGGGGTATCGGGGGCAAACACTGAAGCTTTCTTT. This gives the protein CASSLGVSGANTEAFF. The J gene is TRBJ1-1, the V gene TRBV5-1, with D possibly being TRBD1 (6 bases). This CDR3 is 16 amino acids long. V lost 4 bases to trimming and J lost 2 bases, with 18 bases between them. Per the germline V gene, CDR1 is SGHRS and CDR2 is YFSETQ. The whole variable domain, remainder taken from reference TRBV5-1 and TRBJ1-1, is KAGVTQTPRYLIKTRGQQVTLSCSPISGHRSVSWYQQTPGQGLQFLFEYFSETQRNKGNFPGRFSGRQFSNSRSEMNVSTLELGDSALYLCASSLGVSGANTEAFFGQGTRLTVV.